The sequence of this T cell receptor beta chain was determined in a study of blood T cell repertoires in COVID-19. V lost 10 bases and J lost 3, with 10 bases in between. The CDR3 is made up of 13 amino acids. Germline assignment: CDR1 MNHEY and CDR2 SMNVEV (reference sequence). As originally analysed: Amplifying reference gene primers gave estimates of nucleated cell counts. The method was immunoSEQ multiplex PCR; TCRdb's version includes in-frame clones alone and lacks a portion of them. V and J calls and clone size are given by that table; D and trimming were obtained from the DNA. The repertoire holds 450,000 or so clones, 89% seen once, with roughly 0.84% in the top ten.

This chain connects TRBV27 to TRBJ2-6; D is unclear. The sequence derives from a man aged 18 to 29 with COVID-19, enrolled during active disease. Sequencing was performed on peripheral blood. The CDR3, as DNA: TGTGCCACCAAGAAGAGTGGGGCCAACGTCCTGACTTTC. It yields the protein CATKKSGANVLTF.